A selection of T cell receptor beta chains follows, all from one sample in a study of T cell responses to AZD1222 COVID-19 vaccine. TCRdb's table, derived via immunoSEQ multiplex PCR, lists solely in-frame clones and lacks some. Among around 200,000 clones listed, almost 90% were seen once. The sample here was peripheral blood, taken on day 0 of AZD1222 vaccination. Source of these receptors: an adult in good health. The CDR3 runs from the conserved cysteine through the conserved F or W. A D gene is named only where the DNA matches it firmly. Clone size is stated in some rows and not others, as once, few, many or a class when expanded.

J gene: TRBJ2-2
D gene: TRBD2
clone size: .
V gene: TRBV18
CDR3 DNA: TGTGCCAGCTCACCGACTAGCGGGGTCTCCGGGGAGCTGTTTTTT
CDR3 protein: CASSPTSGVSGELFF

J gene: TRBJ2-2
D gene: .
clone size: once
V gene: TRBV11-3
CDR3 DNA: TGTGCCAGCAGCTTAGGGAACCGGGCACTCGGGGAGCTGTTTTTT
CDR3 protein: CASSLGNRALGELFF

J gene: TRBJ2-5
D gene: .
clone size: .
V gene: TRBV7-9
CDR3 DNA: TGTGCCAGCAGCCCCCCCGCTAGCGCCCAAGAGACCCAGTACTTC
CDR3 protein: CASSPPASAQETQYF

J gene: TRBJ2-3
D gene: .
clone size: .
V gene: TRBV9
CDR3 DNA: TGTGCCAGCAGCGTGGGCAGGCGGGGCGGCACAGATACGCAGTATTTT
CDR3 protein: CASSVGRRGGTDTQYF

J gene: TRBJ2-3
D gene: TRBD2
clone size: .
V gene: TRBV10-3
CDR3 DNA: TGTGCCATCAGCTCACCTCCCCCGGGGGGGCGAACAGATACGCAGTATTTT
CDR3 protein: CAISSPPPGGRTDTQYF

J gene: TRBJ2-7
D gene: .
clone size: .
V gene: TRBV5-4
CDR3 DNA: TGTGCCAGCAGCTTGGAGGCAGCCTACGAGCAGTACTTC
CDR3 protein: CASSLEAAYEQYF

J gene: TRBJ1-2
D gene: .
clone size: .
V gene: TRBV6-5
CDR3 DNA: TGTGCCAGCAGTTCCCTCTCCGGGAGGGGCTATGGCTACACCTTC
CDR3 protein: CASSSLSGRGYGYTF

J gene: TRBJ2-1
D gene: .
clone size: .
V gene: TRBV6-2/TRBV6-3
CDR3 DNA: TGTGCCAGCAGTTACCGCTCAGGCAGGCGGTCCTACAATGAGCAGTTCTTC
CDR3 protein: CASSYRSGRRSYNEQFF

J gene: TRBJ2-7
D gene: TRBD2
clone size: .
V gene: TRBV5-4
CDR3 DNA: TGTGCCAGCAGCTTAGCCAGCGGGGCATCCTCCTACGAGCAGTACTTC
CDR3 protein: CASSLASGASSYEQYF

J gene: TRBJ1-1
D gene: TRBD1
clone size: once
V gene: TRBV5-1
CDR3 DNA: TGCGCCAGCAGGCTACGGACAGGGGGCATTTCGTACACTGAAGCTTTCTTT
CDR3 protein: CASRLRTGGISYTEAFF

J gene: TRBJ2-3
D gene: .
clone size: .
V gene: TRBV6-1
CDR3 DNA: TGTGCCAGCAGTGAAGCGGGGAGCACAGATACGCAGTATTTT
CDR3 protein: CASSEAGSTDTQYF

J gene: TRBJ1-1
D gene: .
clone size: once
V gene: TRBV24-1
CDR3 DNA: TGTGCCACCAGTGACCGGCAAGACACAGGGAGGAGGGACACTGAAGCTTTCTTT
CDR3 protein: CATSDRQDTGRRDTEAFF

J gene: TRBJ2-1
D gene: TRBD2
clone size: .
V gene: TRBV5-1
CDR3 DNA: TGCGCCAGCAGCTTTACAGCGGGGTTGTCCTACAATGAGCAGTTCTTC
CDR3 protein: CASSFTAGLSYNEQFF

J gene: TRBJ1-4
D gene: .
clone size: .
V gene: TRBV28
CDR3 DNA: TGTGCCAGCAGGTACAGGGAGAATGAAAAACTGTTTTTT
CDR3 protein: CASRYRENEKLFF

J gene: TRBJ2-5
D gene: TRBD1
clone size: .
V gene: TRBV7-9
CDR3 DNA: TGTGCCAGCAGCTTAGTAAGGACAGGGGAAGAGACCCAGTACTTC
CDR3 protein: CASSLVRTGEETQYF

J gene: TRBJ2-6
D gene: .
clone size: .
V gene: TRBV5-1
CDR3 DNA: TGCGCCAGCAGCTTGGTTGGGGAGGGGGCCAACGTCCTGACTTTC
CDR3 protein: CASSLVGEGANVLTF

J gene: TRBJ1-4
D gene: TRBD1
clone size: .
V gene: TRBV18
CDR3 DNA: TGTGCCAGCTCGCCGGGACAGGGAAACGAAAAACTGTTTTTT
CDR3 protein: CASSPGQGNEKLFF

J gene: TRBJ2-5
D gene: .
clone size: .
V gene: TRBV6-5
CDR3 DNA: TGTGCCAGCAGTTACTCGACAGGAGAAGAGACCCAGTACTTC
CDR3 protein: CASSYSTGEETQYF

J gene: TRBJ2-7
D gene: .
clone size: .
V gene: TRBV18
CDR3 DNA: TGTGCCAGCTCACTAGGGACCCTCTACGAGCAGTACTTC
CDR3 protein: CASSLGTLYEQYF

J gene: TRBJ1-5
D gene: .
clone size: .
V gene: TRBV2
CDR3 DNA: TGTGCCAGCAGTGGCAGCGGGCCCAACCAGCCCCAGCATTTT
CDR3 protein: CASSGSGPNQPQHF